Presented here are 20 T cell receptor beta chains from one specimen sequenced in a study of metastatic and nonmetastatic thyroid tumors. Patients had received no treatment of any kind before thyroid surgery. TCRdb re-called clones from the PCR reads using MiXCR. The table lists more than 15,000 clones, roughly 17% of them singletons, with around 18% in the top ten. The sample comprised blood. These receptor sequences come from a male donor with papillary thyroid cancer or a benign thyroid nodule (not recorded which). Some clones in this sample may be carry-over from other donors' samples.

This clone was recorded at least ten times. This chain connects TRBV20-1 to TRBJ1-2; 10 bases align to TRBD1. The CDR3 length is 13 residues. Germline assignment: CDR1 DFQATT and CDR2 SNEGSKA (reference sequence). V lost 5 bases, J lost 6 bases, and 6 bases stayed unmatched. The CDR3 protein is CSAGTGVEDGYTF. In DNA form, the CDR3 reads TGCAGTGCTGGGACAGGGGTGGAGGATGGCTACACCTTC.

This clone was observed at least ten times. The genes are TRBV7-6 and TRBJ2-5; 9 bases map to TRBD1. J was trimmed by 2 bases and V by 3 bases; bases with no gene match: 4. CDR3 length equals 15 residues. In germline, CDR1 is SGHVS, CDR2 FNYEAQ. The CDR3: CASSLMTGGQETQYF. The CDR3 DNA is TGTGCCAGCAGCTTGATGACAGGGGGTCAAGAGACCCAGTACTTC. The complete variable domain, with remaining parts taken from reference TRBV7-6 and TRBJ2-5, reads GAGVSQSPRYKVTKRGQDVALRCDPISGHVSLYWYRQALGQGPEFLTYFNYEAQQDKSGLPNDRFSAERPEGSISTLTIQRTEQRDSAMYRCASSLMTGGQETQYFGPGTRLLVL.

This clone showed up many times. V gene TRBV20-1 combines with J gene TRBJ2-1; D may be TRBD2 (6 bases). This CDR3 contains 12 residues. From germline, CDR1 is DFQATT and CDR2 SNEGSKA (reference sequence). Trimming stripped 1 base from V and 6 bases from J, with 7 bases between. The CDR3 nucleotides are TGCAGTGCTAGAGCTAGCGCCAATGAGCAGTTCTTC. Its protein is CSARASANEQFF.

This clone was detected many times. CDR3 sequence reads: CASSPGLGYEQYF. Written as DNA, the CDR3 is TGTGCCAGCAGCCCCGGACTAGGATACGAGCAGTACTTC. J is TRBJ2-7 and V is TRBV7-9; 7 nucleotides agree with TRBD2. CDR1 is SEHNR, CDR2 FQNEAQ, per germline (reference sequence). With V trimmed by 5 bases and J by 4 bases, 5 bases remained unmatched. The CDR3 covers 13 residues.

By sample fraction, this clone is medium-sized. The chain has TRBV11-2 and TRBJ1-1, with TRBD1 as a possible D gene (6 bases). There are 16 residues in the CDR3. Per germline, CDR1 SGHAT and CDR2 FQNNGV. Between the trimmed V and J ends, which lost 0 bases and 1 base, there was a span of 12 bases. The CDR3, as DNA: TGTGCCAGCAGCTTAGATCCGTACAGGGAGAACACTGAAGCTTTCTTT. This gives the protein CASSLDPYRENTEAFF.

This clone has ten or more counts. The chain couples TRBV11-2 to TRBJ2-5; D might be TRBD2 (5 bases). V lost 5 bases and J lost 5, with 12 bases in between. Per germline, CDR1 SGHAT and CDR2 FQNNGV. There are 13 residues in the CDR3. The CDR3 DNA sequence: TGTGCCAGCAGCCGGGGTCTGGGGGAGACCCAGTACTTC. As protein: CASSRGLGETQYF.

This clone occurred many times. This chain uses TRBV27 with TRBJ1-5; no clear D. Per the germline V gene, CDR1 is MNHEY and CDR2 is SMNVEV (reference sequence). With 7 bases removed from V and 4 bases from J, the gap between germline ends came to 23 bases. The CDR3 runs to 17 residues. In nucleotides, the CDR3 is TGTGCCAGCAAAGGAGAGTGGGCCAAGTCCGAAAATCAGCCCCAGCATTTT. Its translation: CASKGEWAKSENQPQHF.

This clone was seen more than once but under ten times. J is TRBJ1-5 and V is TRBV19, with 8 bases matching TRBD1. The CDR3 loop spans 15 amino acids. The junction had 6 bases not matched to a gene; V was cut back by 5 bases and J by 3 bases. Germline CDR1 reads LNHDA; CDR2 reads SQIVND (reference sequence). The CDR3: CASSRAGQANQPQHF. The CDR3 region has the DNA TGTGCCAGTAGTCGGGCGGGACAGGCCAATCAGCCCCAGCATTTT.

The V gene is TRBV11-2, the J gene TRBJ1-6; D is perhaps TRBD1 (5 bases). V lost 2 bases, J lost 9 bases, and 17 bases lay in between. CDR3 length: 16 amino acids. Germline-derived CDR1 and CDR2 are SGHAT and FQNNGV. For the CDR3, the DNA is TGTGCCAGCAGCTTATGGGGCAGTCGATTGGGTTCACCCCTCCACTTT. It encodes CASSLWGSRLGSPLHF.

This clone qualifies as medium-sized (0.01 to 0.1%). This chain connects TRBV6-2 or TRBV6-3 to TRBJ1-1, with 8 bases that match TRBD1. Germline V gives CDR1 MNHEY, CDR2 SVGEGT. The V segment lost 0 bases and the J segment 1 base; nucleotides outside the gene matches: 1. The CDR3 runs to 15 residues. The DNA of the CDR3 is TGTGCCAGCAGTTACTCCGGGACAGGGAACACTGAAGCTTTCTTT. Encoded protein: CASSYSGTGNTEAFF.

At least ten counts were recorded for this clone. This chain uses TRBV7-2 with TRBJ1-5; D might be TRBD1 (5 bases). V was shortened by 4 bases and J by 3 bases, with 16 bases between the two germline ends. CDR1 and CDR2 from the germline V gene are SGHTA and FQGNSA. The CDR3 runs to 16 residues. The CDR3 protein is CASSSPQGWPNQPQHF. In DNA, the CDR3 is TGTGCCAGCAGCTCCCCGCAGGGTTGGCCCAATCAGCCCCAGCATTTT.

This clone was counted a few times. It may be a read error: a sequence one base away is much more abundant. The rearrangement links TRBV6-2 or TRBV6-3 to TRBJ2-3; a weak D match, TRBD1 (6 bases). This CDR3 is 15 amino acids long. The V gene lost 8 bases and the J gene lost 4 bases, with 19 bases spanning the gap. Germline V gene data show CDR1 as MNHEY and CDR2 as SVGEGT. The CDR3 DNA is TGTGCCAGCTATACCAGGGGAAGGAGCGCAGATACGCAGTATTTT. As protein: CASYTRGRSADTQYF.

By proportion, this clone is medium-sized. The chain joins TRBV5-1 to TRBJ2-7; 10 positions match TRBD1. V dropped 4 bases and J dropped 6; count of bases not matched to a gene: 7. In germline, CDR1 is SGHRS, CDR2 YFSETQ. The CDR3 extends over 14 amino acids. DNA for the CDR3: TGCGCCAGCAGCCTACGACAGGGGGCGGGCGAGCAGTACTTC. Its translation is CASSLRQGAGEQYF.

There are many counts of this clone. The gene calls are TRBV6-1 and TRBJ2-3; possible D gene TRBD1, 6 bases. The germline V gene encodes CDR1 MNHNS and CDR2 SASEGT. The CDR3 consists of 15 residues. V was cut by 7 bases and J by 1 base, with 15 bases left in between. The CDR3 loop is CASTNQAGGTDTQYF. DNA for the CDR3: TGTGCCAGCACAAATCAGGCAGGGGGCACAGATACGCAGTATTTT.

This clone was found many times. The chain recombines TRBV5-1 with TRBJ2-1; TRBD2 is a possible D gene (5 bases). The V and J ends lost 0 bases and 8 bases respectively, with 15 bases between them. This CDR3 has 15 amino acids. From germline, CDR1 is SGHRS and CDR2 YFSETQ. CDR3 residues: CASSLAGPAGYEQFF. The CDR3 DNA reads as TGCGCCAGCAGCTTGGCCGGACCGGCGGGTTATGAGCAGTTCTTC.

This clone was counted many times. The CDR3 bases are TGTGCCAGCGGATCGAGCGGGAGTTTCGAGACCCAGTACTTC. Protein: CASGSSGSFETQYF. This chain links TRBV6-2 or TRBV6-3 with TRBJ2-5; the match to TRBD2 covers 8 bases. Germline lookup yields CDR1 MNHEY and CDR2 SVGEGT. Trimming took 8 bases from V and 5 from J; bases not matched to a gene: 10. The CDR3 contains 14 residues.

This clone appeared many times. This rearrangement joins TRBV28 to TRBJ1-1; 7 nucleotides match TRBD1. V gave up 6 bases and J gave up 4 bases; unmatched junction bases: 8. Germline V CDR1 and CDR2: MDHEN, SYDVKM. This CDR3 spans 14 amino acids. The CDR3 here is CASSNRGSITEAFF. In DNA, the CDR3 is TGTGCCAGCAGCAACAGGGGCTCAATCACTGAAGCTTTCTTT.

This clone was recorded many times. The chain links TRBV7-9 to TRBJ2-2; a possible D gene is TRBD2 (5 bases). The ends were cut back, 4 bases at V and 1 base at J, with 10 bases in the middle. This CDR3 has 15 residues. The V gene's germline CDR1 is SEHNR and CDR2 FQNEAQ (reference sequence). The CDR3 protein is CASSWEPLNTGELFF. In nucleotides, the CDR3 is TGTGCCAGCAGCTGGGAGCCGTTGAACACCGGGGAGCTGTTTTTT.

This clone was recorded many times. The J gene is TRBJ2-1, the V gene TRBV20-1; no firm D call. Trimming pared 0 bases from V and 4 bases from J, leaving 7 bases between. There are 13 residues in the CDR3. Germline V lookup: CDR1 DFQATT, CDR2 SNEGSKA (reference sequence). The CDR3 nucleotides are TGCAGTGCTAGAGACCCGGGTTACAATGAGCAGTTCTTC. Residues: CSARDPGYNEQFF.

This clone was seen many times. CDR3 DNA sequence: TGTGCCAGCAGCTCAGACCCCCCTCCCGCTGAAGCTTTCTTT. It encodes CASSSDPPPAEAFF. This chain connects TRBV7-3 to TRBJ1-1; D is ambiguous. Trimming left V 4 bases short and J 6 bases short, with 15 bases between. Per germline, CDR1 SGHTA and CDR2 FQGTGA. This CDR3 comprises 14 residues.